Only one count was recorded for the clone carrying this T cell receptor beta chain. What it recognizes is unknown. The data are from a study of shared clonotypes between healthy human individuals. Regarding the study as a whole: The generation probabilities recorded for non-shared clonotypes fell below those of clonotypes shared by all four donors.

Donors were Caucasian adults residing in Nashville, Tennessee, USA. Running of the assay took place at deep level. Evenly divided among several immunoSEQ plates was the genomic DNA of each subset. Here immunoSEQ multiplex PCR was the method, and the copy in TCRdb shows in-frame clones only, minus some. The table records some 2.4 million clones, approximately 93% of them present only once. The junction had 10 bases not matched to a gene; V was cut back by 5 bases and J by 4 bases. The CDR3 is made up of 16 amino acids. Per the germline V gene, CDR1 is SGHAT and CDR2 is FQNNGV. The origin of this receptor is a young man in good health. Some clones in this sample may be carry-over from other donors' samples. Source material: naive CD4+ T cells from PBMCs. The sample's subset: CD45RA+ positively selected. The chain uses TRBV11-2 and TRBJ2-5; TRBD1 matches 10 bases. The CDR3 region is CASSTRTGGVLETQYF. CDR3 nucleotides: TGTGCCAGCAGCACCCGGACAGGGGGAGTTTTAGAGACCCAGTACTTC.